This entry describes one T cell receptor (beta chain). Trimming left V 6 bases short and J 1 base short, with 12 bases between. The CDR3 consists of 14 residues. In germline, CDR1 is KGHSH, CDR2 LQKENI. This sample is drawn from a study of Tregs in tolerant kidney transplant recipients. Profiled with immunoSEQ multiplex PCR; TCRdb holds only in-frame clones, not every one. Of 35,000 to 55,000 clones in the sample, 91% were seen once. The material sequenced was Tregs from blood. The gene calls are TRBV18 and TRBJ1-1; tentative D call: TRBD1 (5 bases). The TCR originated in a human donor in good health. This CDR3 reads CASSRLGGNTEAFF. CDR3 coding DNA: TGTGCCAGCTCCCGCCTTGGGGGGAACACTGAAGCTTTCTTT.